This entry features one TCR beta chain sequence. This specimen belongs to a study of blood T cells in healthy people across ages. Germline loops: CDR1 DFQATT, CDR2 SNEGSKA (reference sequence). CDR3 length: 15 amino acids. With a J-beta primer mix and a sample-barcoded 5' primer, a second PCR ran 7 to 11 cycles. Carrying 12 random nucleotides, a template-switch adaptor labeled each individual cDNA molecule. TCRdb independently ran MiXCR on the 5' RACE reads; one entry per CDR3 protein. Among roughly 830,000 distinct CDR3 sequences listed, 62% were seen once. Each donor had 7.5 to 10 milliliters of peripheral blood drawn. Per-sample yields of isolated PBMCs were at least 6 million.

The J gene is TRBJ2-5, the V gene TRBV20-1; 12 nucleotides line up with TRBD2. The J call may be in error: the DNA end matches TRBJ2-7 better. The TCR was taken from a man aged 25 to 40 in good health. Specimen: blood. CDR3 DNA: TGCAGTGCGCAGACTAGCGGGGGATCTACCTACGAGCAGTACTTC. It encodes CSAQTSGGSTYEQYF.